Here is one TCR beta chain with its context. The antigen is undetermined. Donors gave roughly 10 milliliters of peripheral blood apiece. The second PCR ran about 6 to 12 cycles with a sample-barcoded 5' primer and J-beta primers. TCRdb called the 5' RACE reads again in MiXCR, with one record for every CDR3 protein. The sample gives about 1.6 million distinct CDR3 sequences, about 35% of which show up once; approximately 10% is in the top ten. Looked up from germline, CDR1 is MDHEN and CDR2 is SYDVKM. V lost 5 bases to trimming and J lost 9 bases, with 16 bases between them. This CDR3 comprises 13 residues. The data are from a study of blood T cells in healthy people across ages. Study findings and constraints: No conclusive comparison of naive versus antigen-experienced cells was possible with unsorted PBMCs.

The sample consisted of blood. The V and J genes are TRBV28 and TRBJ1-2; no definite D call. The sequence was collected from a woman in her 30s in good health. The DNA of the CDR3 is TGTGCCAGCAGTCTCGCGGATCAGCGTAGCTACACCTTC. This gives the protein CASSLADQRSYTF.